This record covers a single T cell receptor (beta chain). Its antigen is unidentified. The CDR3 goes on 3 residues after the read ends, and that part is filled in from the germline J gene. Reduced serum IgG, IgA and/or IgM plus specific antibody deficiency defined CVID. Here immunoSEQ multiplex PCR was the method, and the copy in TCRdb shows in-frame clones only, minus some. The profile covers about 7,300 clones, none occurring a single time. This sample is part of a study of T cell clonality in common variable immunodeficiency. Whole-study findings and limits: Shared TCRbeta clones were fewer between CVID subjects than controls. CVID patient heterogeneity limited repertoire-clinical complication correlations. TCRbeta clonality was increased in CVID versus healthy controls. In common variable immunodeficiency, TCR beta chains reportedly carried fewer deletions and N-nucleotide insertions.

CDR3 length: 14 amino acids. The V gene's germline CDR1 is SGHVS and CDR2 FQNEAQ. The V gene lost 5 bases and the J gene lost 4 bases, with 15 bases spanning the gap. This chain connects TRBV7-8 to TRBJ2-7; a weak D match, TRBD2 (5 bases). Sequenced material: peripheral blood mononuclear cells. The origin of this receptor is a human donor with common variable immunodeficiency. CDR3 bases read: TGTGCCAGCAGCCCATCGGGCGGGCATTACGAG. Translated: CASSPSGGHYE. The full-length CDR3 reads as CASSPSGGHYEQYF.